Reported below is one T cell receptor beta chain. This sample was included in a study of T cell responses to AZD1222 COVID-19 vaccine. TCRdb keeps only in-frame clones here, not all; method: immunoSEQ multiplex PCR. The sample has fewer than 130,000 clones, approximately 90% seen once. Per the germline V gene, CDR1 is SGHRS and CDR2 is YFSETQ. With 4 bases removed from V and 0 bases from J, the gap between germline ends came to 17 bases. The CDR3 spans 17 residues. Second-dose groups at about 4 or about 12 weeks were pooled. The chain combines TRBV5-1 with TRBJ2-1; D not resolved. Sequencing used peripheral blood, obtained 28 days after the second AZD1222 dose. The origin of this receptor is an adult who received the AZD1222 COVID-19 vaccine. The CDR3, as DNA: TGCGCCAGCAGCGGCCCCTTAGCTGAGAGCTCCTACAATGAGCAGTTCTTC. As protein: CASSGPLAESSYNEQFF.